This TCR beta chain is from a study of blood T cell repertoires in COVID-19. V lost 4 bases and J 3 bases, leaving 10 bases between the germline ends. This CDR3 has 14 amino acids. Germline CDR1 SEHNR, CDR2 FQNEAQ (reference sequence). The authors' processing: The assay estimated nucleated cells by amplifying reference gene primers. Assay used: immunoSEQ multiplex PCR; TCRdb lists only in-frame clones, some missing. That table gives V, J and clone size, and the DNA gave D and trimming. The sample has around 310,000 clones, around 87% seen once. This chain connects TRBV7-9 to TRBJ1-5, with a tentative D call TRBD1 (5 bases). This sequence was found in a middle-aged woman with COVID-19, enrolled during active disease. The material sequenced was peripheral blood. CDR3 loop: CASSSPGSNQPQHF. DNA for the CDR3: TGTGCCAGCAGCTCCCCAGGGTCCAATCAGCCCCAGCATTTT.